This entry features one T cell receptor beta chain sequence. This entry comes from a study of blood T cell repertoires in COVID-19. Study in general: Spain, Italy and the United States supplied samples that represented acute and convalescent COVID-19. T cells, B-cell-depleted T cells, or PBMCs provided the cDNA or gDNA that served as material.

In germline, CDR1 is SGHTA, CDR2 FQGNSA. The CDR3 is 15 amino acids. Trimming cost V 0 bases and J 5 bases, with 14 bases left between them. Authors' processing steps: Reference gene primer amplification yielded estimated nucleated cell counts. The protocol was immunoSEQ multiplex PCR, while the TCRdb copy is restricted to in-frame clones and leaves out a portion. V and J calls and clone size come straight from that table; D and trimming were deduced from the DNA. Of about 23,000 clones detected, roughly 88% appear once; the ten largest clones hold around 30%. This sequence joins TRBV7-2 and TRBJ2-7; no clear D. This clonotype was sampled from a human donor with active COVID-19. The donor label of this sample is uncertain. Input material: peripheral blood. DNA of the CDR3: TGTGCCAGCAGCTTAGCCGCAGGCACGGTTGACGAGCAGTACTTC. Protein sequence: CASSLAAGTVDEQYF.